This note documents a single T cell receptor beta chain sequence. TCRdb re-derived calls from the 5' RACE reads in MiXCR, one entry per CDR3 protein. Altogether 75,000 to 85,000 distinct CDR3 sequences are present, about 15% being singletons, with the ten largest covering approximately 15%. From germline, CDR1 is KGHDR and CDR2 SFDVKD. V lost 3 bases and J 7 bases, leaving 13 bases between the germline ends. The CDR3 sequence is 14 residues long. The entry originates in a study of neurological immune-mediated disorders. The receptor was isolated from a woman aged 40 to 50 in good health. The chain links TRBV24-1 to TRBJ2-3; possibly TRBD2 for D (6 bases). Sequencing was carried out using PBMCs. In DNA, the CDR3 is TGTGCCACCAGTGATGGGACTCCGCCGAATACGCAGTATTTT. It translates to CATSDGTPPNTQYF.